This T cell receptor beta chain was obtained from a study of blood T cell repertoires in COVID-19 (TCRdb year 2020). Broadly, across the study: Samples covering the acute and convalescent phases of COVID-19 were provided by collaborators in the United States, Italy and Spain. The material from the prospective study consisted of cDNA or gDNA derived from T cells, B-cell-depleted T cells, or PBMCs. Deeply sampled blood TCRbeta repertoires from subjects exposed to, actively infected with, or recovered from COVID-19 were included in the dataset. A freely available public database, intended as a resource for researchers studying the immune response to SARS-CoV-2, is where the repertoires were released. The samples were drawn from the first 160 participants of the ongoing ImmuneRACE study and from 950 to 1,500 subjects provided by 6 global collaborators. A de-identified subject ID, COVID-19 status, age in years and sex were almost always included in the sample metadata. Where available, HLA class I and class II types were obtained from metadata supplied by the sample provider rather than from assay-based typing.

Collaborating institutions collected whole blood in K2EDTA tubes following their own protocols. For TCRbeta analysis, collaborator samples were shipped as frozen whole blood, as isolated PBMCs, or as DNA extracted from either sample type. TCRbeta CDR3 regions were amplified from genomic DNA by means of the immunoSEQ Assay, a bias-controlled multiplex PCR. The authors' analysis ran thus. The number of nucleated cells in each sample was estimated from the amplification of reference gene primers within the assay. To quantify the absolute abundance of each unique TCRbeta CDR3 rearrangement, sequence reads were collapsed and filtered. Productive Simpson clonality was computed per sample as the square root of Simpson's diversity index over productive rearrangements. TCRdb carries this immuneACCESS record with in-frame sequences only. Its versions omit some clonotypes, under half of them owing to an unresolved V gene in the studies checked, with the rest unexplained. That table is the source of V, J and clone size, and D and trimming were worked out from the DNA. The table for this sample lists 120,000 to 150,000 clones; roughly 86% of them were counted only once. Roughly 5% of the sample rests with the top ten.

Broader findings and caveats from the paper: The amount of clinical and demographic metadata varied by source and participant and was provided uncurated.

The CDR3, cysteine through phenylalanine, is 15 amino acids long. Only the CDR3 DNA is retained, 45 bases long and in frame from the first base. CDR1 is given as MNHNS and CDR2 as SASEGT, both from the germline V gene. Trimming costs V 2 bases and J 4 bases, and their ends lie 12 bases apart. In the case of this clone: Its recognized antigen is unknown. There are no base qualities to consult, and no much larger clone falls within one base.

Sequenced sample: peripheral blood. The TCR comes from a human donor in a cohort sampled during active COVID-19. Recombination linked TRBV6-1 to TRBJ2-1; the D segment could be TRBD2, given 6 matching bases. At the DNA level, the sequence is TGTGCCAGCAGTGAACAGACTGGGGGGTACAATGAGCAGTTCTTC. Its translation is CASSEQTGGYNEQFF.